Following are 6 T cell receptor beta chains from one sample sequenced in a study of cytotoxic CD8 clonotypes in ibrutinib-treated CLL. The repertoire was sequenced with immunoSEQ multiplex PCR; TCRdb's copy has only in-frame clones and lacks some. There are about 130,000 clones in the sample; 79% occur only once, and 9.5% to 15% lies in the top ten. The sequences come from PBMCs, collected after 12 months of ibrutinib treatment. These receptors originate from a human donor with chronic lymphocytic leukemia.

This chain connects TRBV5-4 to TRBJ2-2, with TRBD1 matching over 8 bases. V gave up 4 bases and J gave up 6 bases; unmatched junction bases: 5. Germline assignment: CDR1 SGHNT and CDR2 YYREEE (reference sequence). The CDR3 has 14 residues. CDR3 DNA sequence: TGTGCCAGCAGCCTTGGACAGGGCCCCGGGGAGCTGTTTTTT. This gives the protein CASSLGQGPGELFF.

This sequence joins TRBV7-6 and TRBJ2-3; possibly TRBD1 or TRBD2 for D (6 bases each). V lost 4 bases to trimming and J lost 4 bases, with 9 bases between them. The CDR3 spans 13 residues. The germline V gene has CDR1 SGHVS and CDR2 FNYEAQ. The CDR3 DNA follows: TGTGCCAGCAGCTCGGGGGCGTCAGATACGCAGTATTTT. It is translated as CASSSGASDTQYF.

The CDR3 loop is CASSRQMNQPQHF. The CDR3 nucleotides read TGTGCCAGCTCACGACAGATGAATCAGCCCCAGCATTTT. J is TRBJ1-5 and V is TRBV18, with a tentative D call TRBD1 (5 bases). CDR1 and CDR2 from the germline V gene are KGHSH and LQKENI. The V end was cut by 4 bases, the J end by 4 bases, with 8 bases between. The CDR3 consists of 13 residues. The full variable domain, in which reference TRBV18 and TRBJ1-5 provide the parts outside the CDR3, is NAGVMQNPRHLVRRRGQEARLRCSPMKGHSHVYWYRQLPEEGLKFMVYLQKENIIDESGMPKERFSAEFPKEGPSILRIQQVVRGDSAAYFCASSRQMNQPQHFGDGTRLSIL.

The chain carries TRBV7-2 and TRBJ1-5; D is unclear. V gave up 2 bases and J gave up 2 bases, with 10 bases separating them. This CDR3 is built from 15 residues. Per the germline V gene, CDR1 is SGHTA and CDR2 is FQGNSA. DNA for the CDR3: TGTGCCAGCAGCTTACGCTTTCAAGGCAATCAGCCCCAGCATTTT. Translated: CASSLRFQGNQPQHF.

This clone appeared once. The rearrangement joins TRBV19 to TRBJ2-7; D call uncertain. Germline V gives CDR1 LNHDA, CDR2 SQIVND (reference sequence). The CDR3 covers 15 residues. Trimming cost V 3 bases and J 2 bases, with 14 bases left between them. Here the CDR3 reads CASSIGAGSAYEQYF. The CDR3 nucleotides read TGTGCCAGTAGTATTGGTGCAGGATCGGCCTACGAGCAGTACTTC. Using reference TRBV19 and TRBJ2-7 for the parts outside the CDR3, the full variable domain is DGGITQSPKYLFRKEGQNVTLSCEQNLNHDAMYWYRQDPGQGLRLIYYSQIVNDFQKGDIAEGYSVSREKKESFPLTVTSAQKNPTAFYLCASSIGAGSAYEQYFGPGTRLTVT.

The sample holds one count of this clone. The rearrangement uses TRBV5-6 and TRBJ1-2; D gene ambiguous. Trimming removed 7 bases at V and 7 bases at J, with 8 bases between. In germline, CDR1 is SGHDT, CDR2 YYEEEE. This CDR3 comprises 10 residues. The CDR3 DNA reads as TGTGCCAGCGGGCGCATTGGCTACACCTTC. It specifies CASGRIGYTF.